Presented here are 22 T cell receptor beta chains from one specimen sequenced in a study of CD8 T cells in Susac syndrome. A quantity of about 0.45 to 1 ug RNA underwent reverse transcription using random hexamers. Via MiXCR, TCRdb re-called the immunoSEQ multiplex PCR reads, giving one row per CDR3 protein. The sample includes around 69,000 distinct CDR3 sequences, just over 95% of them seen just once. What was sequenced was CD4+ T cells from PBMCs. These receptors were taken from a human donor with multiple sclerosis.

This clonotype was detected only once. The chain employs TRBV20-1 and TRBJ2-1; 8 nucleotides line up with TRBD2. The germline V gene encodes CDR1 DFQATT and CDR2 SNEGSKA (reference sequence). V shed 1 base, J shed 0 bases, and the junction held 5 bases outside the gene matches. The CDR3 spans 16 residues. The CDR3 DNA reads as TGCAGTGCTAGAGTCCCGGGGGGGGTCTCCTACAATGAGCAGTTCTTC. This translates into CSARVPGGVSYNEQFF.

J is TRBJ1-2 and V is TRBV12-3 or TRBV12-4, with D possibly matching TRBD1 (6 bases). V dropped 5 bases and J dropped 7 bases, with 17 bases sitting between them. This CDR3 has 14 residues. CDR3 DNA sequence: TGTGCCAGCAGTCCGACCGACAGGCTTCTTGGCTACACCTTC. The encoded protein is CASSPTDRLLGYTF.

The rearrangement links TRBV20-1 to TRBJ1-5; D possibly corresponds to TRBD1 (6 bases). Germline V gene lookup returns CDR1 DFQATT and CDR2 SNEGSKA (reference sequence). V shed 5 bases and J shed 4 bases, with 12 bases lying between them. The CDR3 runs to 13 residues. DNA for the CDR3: TGCAGTGCTTATACAGGGCTTAATCAGCCCCAGCATTTT. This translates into CSAYTGLNQPQHF.

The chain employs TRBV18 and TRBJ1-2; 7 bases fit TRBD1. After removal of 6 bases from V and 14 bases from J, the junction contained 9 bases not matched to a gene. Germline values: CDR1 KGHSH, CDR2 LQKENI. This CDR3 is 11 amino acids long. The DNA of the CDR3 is TGTGCCAGCTCGCTTGACAGGGTGTGGACCTTC. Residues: CASSLDRVWTF. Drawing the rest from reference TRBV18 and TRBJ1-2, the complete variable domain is NAGVMQNPRHLVRRRGQEARLRCSPMKGHSHVYWYRQLPEEGLKFMVYLQKENIIDESGMPKERFSAEFPKEGPSILRIQQVVRGDSAAYFCASSLDRVWTFGSGTRLTVV.

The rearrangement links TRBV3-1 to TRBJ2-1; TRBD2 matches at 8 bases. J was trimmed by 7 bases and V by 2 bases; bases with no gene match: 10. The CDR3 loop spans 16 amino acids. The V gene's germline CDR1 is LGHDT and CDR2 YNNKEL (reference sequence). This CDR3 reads CASSQHGGGPRNEQFF. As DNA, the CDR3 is TGTGCCAGCAGCCAACACGGGGGGGGGCCGAGGAATGAGCAGTTCTTC.

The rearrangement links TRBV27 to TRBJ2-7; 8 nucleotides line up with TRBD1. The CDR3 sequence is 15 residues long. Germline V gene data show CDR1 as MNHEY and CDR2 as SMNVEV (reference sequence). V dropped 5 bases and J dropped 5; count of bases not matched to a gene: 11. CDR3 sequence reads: CASSPRDRLAHEQYF. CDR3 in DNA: TGTGCCAGCAGTCCCAGGGACAGGCTCGCCCACGAGCAGTACTTC.

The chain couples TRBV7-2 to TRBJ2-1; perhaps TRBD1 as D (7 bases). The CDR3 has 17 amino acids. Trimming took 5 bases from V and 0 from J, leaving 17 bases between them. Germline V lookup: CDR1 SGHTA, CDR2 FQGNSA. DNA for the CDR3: TGTGCCAGCAGCATAACGACAGGGACTTACTCCTACAATGAGCAGTTCTTC. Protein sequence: CASSITTGTYSYNEQFF.

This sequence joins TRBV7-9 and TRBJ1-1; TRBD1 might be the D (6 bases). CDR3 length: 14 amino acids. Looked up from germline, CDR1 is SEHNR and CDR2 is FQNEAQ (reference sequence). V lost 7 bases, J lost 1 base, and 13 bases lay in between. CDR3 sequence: CASTQGKANTEAFF. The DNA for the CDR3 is TGTGCCAGCACCCAGGGGAAAGCGAACACTGAAGCTTTCTTT. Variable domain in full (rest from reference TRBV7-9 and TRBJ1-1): DTGVSQNPRHKITKRGQNVTFRCDPISEHNRLYWYRQTLGQGPEFLTYFQNEAQLEKSRLLSDRFSAERPKGSFSTLEIQRTEQGDSAMYLCASTQGKANTEAFFGQGTRLTVV.

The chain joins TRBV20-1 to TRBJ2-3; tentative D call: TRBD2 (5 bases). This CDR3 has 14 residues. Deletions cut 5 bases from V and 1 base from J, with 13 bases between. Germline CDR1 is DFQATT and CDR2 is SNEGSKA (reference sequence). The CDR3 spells CSALSGIRTDTQYF. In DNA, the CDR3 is TGCAGTGCTCTATCCGGGATCCGCACAGATACGCAGTATTTT.

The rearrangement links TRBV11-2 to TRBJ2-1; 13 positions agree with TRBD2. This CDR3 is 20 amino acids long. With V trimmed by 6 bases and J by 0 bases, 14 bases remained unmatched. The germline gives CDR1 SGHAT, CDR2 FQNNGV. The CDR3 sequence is CASSLSRGGLAGSSYNEQFF. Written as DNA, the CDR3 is TGTGCCAGCAGTCTATCTAGAGGGGGACTAGCGGGGAGCTCCTACAATGAGCAGTTCTTC.

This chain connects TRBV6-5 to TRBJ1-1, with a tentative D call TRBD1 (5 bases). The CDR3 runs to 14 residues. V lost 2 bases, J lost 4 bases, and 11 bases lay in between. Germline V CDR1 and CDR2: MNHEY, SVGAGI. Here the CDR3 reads CASSYPGGGTEAFF. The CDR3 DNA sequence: TGTGCCAGCAGTTACCCGGGCGGGGGCACTGAAGCTTTCTTT.

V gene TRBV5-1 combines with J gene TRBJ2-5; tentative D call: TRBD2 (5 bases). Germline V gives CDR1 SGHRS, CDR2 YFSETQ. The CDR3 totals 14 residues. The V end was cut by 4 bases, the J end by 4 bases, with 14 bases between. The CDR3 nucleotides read TGCGCCAGCAGCCGCCTTGAGGGTAGAGAGACCCAGTACTTC. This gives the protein CASSRLEGRETQYF.

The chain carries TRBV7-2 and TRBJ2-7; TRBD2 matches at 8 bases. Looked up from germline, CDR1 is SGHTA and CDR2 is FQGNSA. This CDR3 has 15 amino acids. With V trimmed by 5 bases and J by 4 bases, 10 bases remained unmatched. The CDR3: CASSASPAGGYEQYF. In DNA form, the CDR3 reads TGTGCCAGCAGCGCCTCCCCTGCGGGGGGATACGAGCAGTACTTC.

CDR3: CAWSVWDRGYGYTF. The CDR3, as DNA: TGTGCCTGGAGTGTATGGGACAGGGGCTATGGCTACACCTTC. The chain recombines TRBV30 with TRBJ1-2; 10 positions agree with TRBD1. The CDR3 loop spans 14 amino acids. V shed 0 bases and J 4 bases; nucleotides not matched to a gene: 2. Germline lookup yields CDR1 GTSNPN and CDR2 SVGIG (reference sequence). The entire variable domain, with the rest obtained from reference TRBV30 and TRBJ1-2, is as follows: SQTIHQWPATLVQPVGSPLSLECTVEGTSNPNLYWYRQAAGRGLQLLFYSVGIGQISSEVPQNLSASRPQDRQFILSSKKLLLSDSGFYLCAWSVWDRGYGYTFGSGTRLTVV.

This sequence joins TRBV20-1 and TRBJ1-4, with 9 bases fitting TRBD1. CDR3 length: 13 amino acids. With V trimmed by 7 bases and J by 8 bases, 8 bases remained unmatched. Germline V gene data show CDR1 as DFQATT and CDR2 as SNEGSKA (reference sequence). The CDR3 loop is CSGSRDREEKLFF. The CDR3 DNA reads TGCAGTGGATCCCGGGACAGGGAAGAAAAACTGTTTTTT.

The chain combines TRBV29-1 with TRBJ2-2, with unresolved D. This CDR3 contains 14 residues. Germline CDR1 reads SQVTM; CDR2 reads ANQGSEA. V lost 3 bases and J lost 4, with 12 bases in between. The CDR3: CSVDESGSTGELFF. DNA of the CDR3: TGCAGCGTTGACGAGTCGGGTTCCACCGGGGAGCTGTTTTTT.

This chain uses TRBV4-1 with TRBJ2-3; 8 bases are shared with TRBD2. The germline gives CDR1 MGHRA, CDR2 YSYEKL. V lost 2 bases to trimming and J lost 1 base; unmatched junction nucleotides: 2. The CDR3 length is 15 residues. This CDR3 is CASSQPTSGTDTQYF. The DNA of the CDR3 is TGCGCCAGCAGCCAACCGACTAGCGGCACAGATACGCAGTATTTT.

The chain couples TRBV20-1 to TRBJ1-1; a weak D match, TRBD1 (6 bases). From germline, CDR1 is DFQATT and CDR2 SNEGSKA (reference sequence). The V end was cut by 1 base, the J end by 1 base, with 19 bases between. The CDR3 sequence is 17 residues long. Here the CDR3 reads CSARGPRKGGRNTEAFF. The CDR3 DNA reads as TGCAGTGCTAGAGGACCCCGGAAGGGGGGGCGGAACACTGAAGCTTTCTTT.

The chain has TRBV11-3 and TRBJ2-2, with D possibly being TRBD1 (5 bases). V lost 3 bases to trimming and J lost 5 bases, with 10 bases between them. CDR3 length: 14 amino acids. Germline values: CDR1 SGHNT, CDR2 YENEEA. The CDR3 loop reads CASSFRTITGELFF. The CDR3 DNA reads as TGTGCCAGCAGCTTTAGGACAATAACCGGGGAGCTGTTTTTT.

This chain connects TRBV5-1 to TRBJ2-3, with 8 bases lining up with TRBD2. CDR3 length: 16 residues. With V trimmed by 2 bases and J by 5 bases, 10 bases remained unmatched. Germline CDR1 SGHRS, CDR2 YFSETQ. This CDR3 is CASSLIAGKRGDTQYF. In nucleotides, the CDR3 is TGCGCCAGCAGCTTAATAGCGGGGAAGCGTGGAGATACGCAGTATTTT.

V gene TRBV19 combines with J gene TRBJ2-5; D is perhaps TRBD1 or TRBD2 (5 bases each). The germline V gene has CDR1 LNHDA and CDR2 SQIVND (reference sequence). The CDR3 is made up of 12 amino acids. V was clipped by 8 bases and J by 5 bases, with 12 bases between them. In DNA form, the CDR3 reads TGTGCCAGTGGGGACCTAAGGGAGACCCAGTACTTC. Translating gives CASGDLRETQYF.

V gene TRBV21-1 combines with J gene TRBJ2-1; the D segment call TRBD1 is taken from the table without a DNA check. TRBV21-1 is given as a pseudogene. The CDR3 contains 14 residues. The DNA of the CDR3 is TGTGCCAGCAGCAAAGCGGAAAGACAGGGAGAGCAGTTCTTC. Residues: CASSKAERQGEQFF.